Sequencing of this TCR beta chain was carried out in a study of CD8+ T cells in alopecia areata listed by TCRdb under 2018. With regard to the full study: The treated patients, all with moderate-to-severe alopecia areata, were enrolled in an open-label pilot trial of oral tofacitinib given at 5 to 10 mg twice daily. Tofacitinib was given for 6 to 18 months, followed by 6 months of follow-up off drug to assess delayed response and recurrence. The SALT score, which quantifies the percentage of affected scalp surface area, was used to measure disease severity in treated patients. To study T cell clonal expansion in alopecia areata, the researchers applied high-throughput TCRbeta sequencing to both the C3H/HeJ mouse model and human patients. In humans, TCRbeta sequencing was performed on scalp tissue and on sorted CD4+ and CD8+ peripheral blood T cells from healthy controls and from patients with patchy or totalis/universalis alopecia areata. Biopsies were taken from tofacitinib-treated patients at baseline and at 4 and 24 weeks of treatment, and a later scalp biopsy was taken in several of the tofacitinib-treated patients. Clonality in the scalp was compared among normal scalp (n=4), patchy alopecia areata scalp (n=8), and alopecia totalis/universalis scalp (n=8). RNA came from the PAXgene miRNA kit for fixed scalp, the miRNeasy kit for PBMCs, and the RNeasy kit for mouse skin. TCRbeta CDR3 regions were amplified by immunoSEQ multiplex PCR using 35 Vbeta forward and 13 Jbeta reverse primers. Beyond this particular receptor, the publication reports: Compared with mice, TCR sequences shared between patients were less clear, possibly partly because of HLA diversity across the patient population. With tofacitinib, both scalp clonality and the number of expanded CD8+ clones among the top 100 scalp clones went down significantly. Many expanded lesional clones were found to persist in scalp and blood during tofacitinib treatment, and relapse after treatment cessation may be partly explained by this persistence. Scalp TCR repertoire analysis is complicated because resident alphabeta T cells in normal human skin are also sequenced, whereas mouse skin is dominated by gammadelta T cells. Because the treated cohort was small and had only one nonresponder, larger studies are needed to examine links between baseline CD8+ expansion and response. Compared with normal scalp, lesional scalp, particularly in alopecia totalis/universalis, had higher clonality and more expanded CD8+ clones, which suggests antigenic drive.

Interpreted using the paper, the treatment or condition label stands for: oral pan-JAK inhibitor, 5-10 mg twice daily. Lesional scalp punch biopsies and peripheral blood were collected from alopecia areata patients. PBMCs were isolated by density centrifugation and stained for CD3, CD4 and CD8, and CD4+ and CD8+ T cells were sorted on a FACSAria. Receptor amplification or capture employed the immunoSEQ multiplex PCR assay. For TCR sequencing, RNA was extracted from every sample and reverse transcribed into cDNA to serve as template. SuperScript III was used to make first-strand cDNA, primed with a 2:1 mix of oligo-dT and random hexamers. Amplification bias was assessed with a synthetic immune receptor repertoire, and residual bias was removed computationally. As for the original processing: Raw reads were preprocessed for error removal, and CDR3 was defined according to IMGT conventions as running from the conserved cysteine to phenylalanine. Clonality was computed by normalizing Shannon entropy by log2 of the number of productive unique TCRs and subtracting the result from 1. Scalp TCRbeta sequences were cross-referenced with sorted blood CD4 and CD8 repertoires so that the CD4 or CD8 identity of scalp clones could be inferred. TCRdb re-hosts the immuneACCESS table, in-frame sequences only. Its copies lack some clones; in the studies checked, an unresolved V gene accounts for under half of them, and the cause for the rest is not known. D and trimming come from the DNA, and the V and J calls and clone size come from that table. The sample includes about 210,000 clones, with under 70% observed a single time. The ten largest clones capture about 1.2% of the sample.

There are 14 amino acids in the CDR3, from cysteine to phenylalanine inclusive. Here the CDR3 DNA is all that survives: 42 bases in frame from base 1. The germline V gene encodes CDR1 MNHEY and CDR2 SMNVEV (reference sequence). Relative to germline, V is 5 bases shorter and J is 4 bases shorter, with 12 bases between their ends. A remark on this clone: It has no known antigen specificity. There are no base qualities to consult, and no much larger clone falls within one base.

The chain is made from TRBV27 and TRBJ2-1; the D gene lacks a confident call. The clonotype comes from a human donor with alopecia areata. The sequenced sample was CD4+ T cells sorted from blood, obtained between weeks 43 and 45, from a patient treated with tofacitinib. The CDR3 sequence is CASSHSRVYNEQFF. The sequenced DNA is TGTGCCAGCAGTCACTCCCGGGTTTACAATGAGCAGTTCTTC.